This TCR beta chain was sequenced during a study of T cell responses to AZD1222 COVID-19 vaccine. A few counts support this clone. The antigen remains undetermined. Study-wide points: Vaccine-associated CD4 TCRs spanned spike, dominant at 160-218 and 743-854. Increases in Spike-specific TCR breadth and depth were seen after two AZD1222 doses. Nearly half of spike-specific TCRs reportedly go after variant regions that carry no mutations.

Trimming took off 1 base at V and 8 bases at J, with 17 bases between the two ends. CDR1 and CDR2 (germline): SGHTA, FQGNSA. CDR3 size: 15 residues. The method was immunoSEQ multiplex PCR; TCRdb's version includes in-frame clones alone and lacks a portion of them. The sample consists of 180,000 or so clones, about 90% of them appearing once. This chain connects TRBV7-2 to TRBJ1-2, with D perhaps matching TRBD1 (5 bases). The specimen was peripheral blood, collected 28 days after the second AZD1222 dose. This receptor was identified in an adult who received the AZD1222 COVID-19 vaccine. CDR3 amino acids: CASSLGRWQGEGYTF. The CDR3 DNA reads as TGTGCCAGCAGCTTAGGGAGGTGGCAGGGCGAGGGCTACACCTTC.